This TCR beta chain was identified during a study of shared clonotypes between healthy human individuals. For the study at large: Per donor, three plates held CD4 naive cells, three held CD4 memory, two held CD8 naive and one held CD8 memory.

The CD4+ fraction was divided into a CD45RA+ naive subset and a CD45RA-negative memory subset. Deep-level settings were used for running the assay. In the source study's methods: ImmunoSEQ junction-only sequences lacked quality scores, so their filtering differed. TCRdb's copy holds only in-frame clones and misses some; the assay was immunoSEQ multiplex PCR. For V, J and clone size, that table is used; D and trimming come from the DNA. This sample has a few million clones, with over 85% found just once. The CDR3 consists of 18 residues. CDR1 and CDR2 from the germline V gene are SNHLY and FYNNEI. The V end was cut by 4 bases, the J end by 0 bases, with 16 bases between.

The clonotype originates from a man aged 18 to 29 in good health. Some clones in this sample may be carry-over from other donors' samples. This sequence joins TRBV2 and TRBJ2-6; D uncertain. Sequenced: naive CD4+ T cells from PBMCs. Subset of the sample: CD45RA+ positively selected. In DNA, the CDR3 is TGTGCCAGCAGTGCACGGCCACTCCCCTACTCTGGGGCCAACGTCCTGACTTTC. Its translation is CASSARPLPYSGANVLTF.